This T cell receptor beta chain was sequenced during a study of graft-versus-host responses after intestinal transplantation. Study-level findings and limits: Graft-versus-host to host-versus-graft clonal ratios in allografts were high in patients with graft-donor T cell macrochimerism.

Around 200,000 CFSE-labeled responder cells were plated with around 200,000 irradiated, violet-dye-labeled stimulator cells. The V end was cut by 4 bases, the J end by 7 bases, with 20 bases between. Per the germline V gene, CDR1 is SGHNT and CDR2 is YYREEE (reference sequence). CDR3 length equals 15 residues. Libraries were prepared by immunoSEQ multiplex PCR; TCRdb keeps only in-frame clonotypes and omits some of them. The profile covers about 9,000 clones, with under 35% appearing a single time and 4.5% to 6% taken by the ten largest. This clone was counted a few times. A far larger clone is a single base away, which makes a read error likely.

The origin of this receptor is a human patient who was an organ donor for intestinal transplantation. The sequencing here drew on alloreactive CD8+ T cells from a mixed lymphocyte reaction culture, taken before transplantation. The subset here: CFSE-low proliferating T cells sorted from approximately 6-day pre-transplant mixed lymphocyte reaction (GvH or HvG direction). The chain is built from TRBV5-4 and TRBJ1-2, with D perhaps matching TRBD1 (6 bases). The CDR3 coding sequence is TGTGCCAGCAGCCCGCTCGAGGGGGAGCCGGGTGGCTACACCTTC. Amino acid sequence: CASSPLEGEPGGYTF. Full variable domain (missing parts from reference TRBV5-4 and TRBJ1-2): ETGVTQSPTHLIKTRGQQVTLRCSSQSGHNTVSWYQQALGQGPQFIFQYYREEENGRGNFPPRFSGLQFPNYSSELNVNALELDDSALYLCASSPLEGEPGGYTFGSGTRLTVV.